These 26 T cell receptor beta chains were all obtained from the same sample, sequenced in a study of T cell repertoires in cytomegalovirus infection. Each CDR3 protein is one row after TCRdb ran MiXCR on the reads. The repertoire has some 560,000 distinct CDR3 sequences, around two fifths of them found once; the top ten carry over 45%. What these receptors recognize is not known. The sample consisted of cultured PBMCs, taken from culture after CMV antigen stimulation. These receptors were collected from a human donor in good health (CMV status not recorded). Some clones in this sample may be carry-over from other donors' samples.

This sequence joins TRBV29-1 and TRBJ2-1; D might be TRBD2 (6 bases). This CDR3 spans 15 amino acids. V lost 5 bases and J lost 0, with 14 bases in between. Germline CDR1 is SQVTM and CDR2 is ANQGSEA. Here the CDR3 DNA reads TGCAGCGTTTCCGGGACTGGGAGCTCCTACAATGAGCAGTTCTTC. Translated, it gives CSVSGTGSSYNEQFF.

CDR3 nucleotides: TGTGCCAGCAGCCCGGACCTAAGGGAAAAACTGTTTTTT. This codes for CASSPDLREKLFF. The chain recombines TRBV7-9 with TRBJ1-4; D is unresolved. Germline values: CDR1 SEHNR, CDR2 FQNEAQ (reference sequence). The CDR3 is made up of 13 amino acids. V was pared by 5 bases and J by 8 bases, with 12 bases between.

The J gene is TRBJ1-4, the V gene TRBV7-9; unclear D gene. The CDR3 is 15 amino acids. V was shortened by 5 bases and J by 0 bases, with 10 bases between the two germline ends. CDR1 and CDR2 (germline): SEHNR, FQNEAQ (reference sequence). The DNA of the CDR3 is TGTGCCAGCAGCCACACAGCTGCAACTAATGAAAAACTGTTTTTT. Translating gives CASSHTAATNEKLFF.

This chain joins TRBV7-6 and TRBJ2-1; 9 bases fit TRBD2. Germline assignment: CDR1 SGHVS and CDR2 FNYEAQ. The trim removed 5 bases at V and 9 bases at J, leaving 14 bases unmatched. The CDR3 sequence is 16 residues long. The CDR3 DNA sequence: TGTGCCAGCAGCAGTAGCGGGAGAGGGCCAATTGGTGAGCAGTTCTTC. This translates into CASSSSGRGPIGEQFF.

The rearrangement uses TRBV6-2 or TRBV6-3 and TRBJ1-1; possibly TRBD1 for D (5 bases). CDR1 and CDR2 (germline): MNHEY, SVGEGT. Trimming took off 6 bases at V and 0 bases at J, with 11 bases between the two ends. This CDR3 region has 14 residues. CDR3 DNA: TGTGCCAGCAGAAAGACAGCTATGAACACTGAAGCTTTCTTT. This sequence encodes CASRKTAMNTEAFF.

J is TRBJ2-7 and V is TRBV5-1, with 9 bases aligning to TRBD1. The V segment lost 4 bases and the J segment 4 bases; nucleotides outside the gene matches: 12. This CDR3 region has 16 residues. Germline-derived CDR1 and CDR2 are SGHRS and YFSETQ. The CDR3 DNA follows: TGCGCCAGCAGCGCGGGATTCCCGGGACAGGGATACGAGCAGTACTTC. Its translation is CASSAGFPGQGYEQYF.

This clonotype was counted ten times or more. The J gene is TRBJ2-7, the V gene TRBV7-6, with 8 bases identical to TRBD2. From germline, CDR1 is SGHVS and CDR2 FNYEAQ. The CDR3 loop spans 18 amino acids. J gave up 7 bases and V 1 base, and 18 bases lay outside the gene matches. The DNA of the CDR3 is TGTGCCAGCAGCTTAGGGGGCCCGAGACACCGCCCGGGAGGGGAGCAGTACTTC. It translates to CASSLGGPRHRPGGEQYF.

The chain uses TRBV7-6 and TRBJ1-5; D might be TRBD1 (6 bases). Germline values: CDR1 SGHVS, CDR2 FNYEAQ. V shed 1 base and J shed 7 bases, with 14 bases lying between them. The CDR3 spans 15 residues. The CDR3 DNA is TGTGCCAGCAGCTTAGTGTCGGGGGCGCGGCAGCCCCAGCATTTT. Its translation is CASSLVSGARQPQHF.

The rearrangement links TRBV15 to TRBJ1-1; D is possibly TRBD1 (6 bases). Germline CDR1 reads LNHNV; CDR2 reads YYDKDF (reference sequence). The CDR3 extends over 16 amino acids. V was trimmed by 0 bases and J by 7 bases, leaving 18 bases between them. CDR3 coding DNA: TGTGCCACCAGCAGAGATCTGGGAACAGGGACTAATGAAGCTTTCTTT. Protein: CATSRDLGTGTNEAFF.

J is TRBJ2-1 and V is TRBV11-2; 8 bases agree with TRBD2. The CDR3 loop spans 16 amino acids. Trimming removed 6 bases from V and 9 bases from J; junction bases left unmatched: 16. CDR1 is SGHAT and CDR2 is FQNNGV in the germline V gene. DNA for the CDR3: TGTGCCAGCAGACTGATTGGCGGGAGGCCCTCTGCTGAGCAGTTCTTC. Residues: CASRLIGGRPSAEQFF.

The chain has TRBV7-2 and TRBJ2-3; TRBD1 matches 7 bases. The J segment lost 0 bases and the V segment lost 5 bases, leaving 5 bases of the junction unmatched. CDR3 size: 15 residues. Germline-derived CDR1 and CDR2 are SGHTA and FQGNSA. CDR3 nucleotides: TGTGCCAGCAGCCCTTCGGGACAGAGCACAGATACGCAGTATTTT. Translating it yields CASSPSGQSTDTQYF.

This rearrangement joins TRBV6-6 to TRBJ1-1; D call uncertain. Trimming cost V 7 bases and J 5 bases, with 17 bases left between them. CDR1 is MNHNY and CDR2 is SVGAGI in the germline V gene (reference sequence). The CDR3 totals 14 residues. The DNA for the CDR3 is TGTGCCAGCATCGGGCCTTCCCGAGAGACTGAAGCTTTCTTT. Translated: CASIGPSRETEAFF.

The chain joins TRBV20-1 to TRBJ1-1; 7 bases match TRBD1. CDR3 length: 14 amino acids. V lost 6 bases to trimming and J lost 2 bases; unmatched junction nucleotides: 9. CDR1 DFQATT and CDR2 SNEGSKA come from the germline V gene (reference sequence). This CDR3 reads CSAKRDSTNTEAFF. CDR3 coding DNA: TGCAGTGCAAAACGGGACAGCACAAACACTGAAGCTTTCTTT.

This clonotype was found a few times. V and J are TRBV20-1 and TRBJ2-3, with 8 bases matching TRBD2. There are 16 residues in the CDR3. V was clipped by 4 bases and J by 5 bases; unmatched bases: 14. CDR1 is DFQATT, CDR2 SNEGSKA, per germline (reference sequence). In DNA form, the CDR3 reads TGCAGTGCTATAGCGTATACTAGCGGAACCGGAGATACGCAGTATTTT. It codes for CSAIAYTSGTGDTQYF.

This chain uses TRBV27 with TRBJ2-4, with D hard to call. The CDR3 contains 14 residues. Per the germline V gene, CDR1 is MNHEY and CDR2 is SMNVEV (reference sequence). The V end was cut by 6 bases, the J end by 0 bases, with 9 bases between. The CDR3 DNA sequence: TGTGCCAGCAGACCTCCTCTAGCCAAAAACATTCAGTACTTC. Protein sequence: CASRPPLAKNIQYF.

This clonotype was recorded a few times. The chain employs TRBV6-1 and TRBJ2-3; D might be TRBD2 (6 bases). Trimming removed 6 bases from V and 1 base from J, with 14 bases in between. Germline CDR1 and CDR2: MNHNS and SASEGT. The CDR3 sequence is 15 residues long. This CDR3 is CASSGGTVGTDTQYF. The CDR3 DNA follows: TGTGCCAGCAGCGGCGGGACTGTGGGCACAGATACGCAGTATTTT.

This clonotype was counted only a few times. This chain's CDR3 is CDRETQYF. In DNA, the CDR3 is TGTGACCGAGAGACCCAGTACTTC. The chain links TRBV5-6 to TRBJ2-5; the D is unclear. This CDR3 comprises 8 residues. Germline V gene lookup returns CDR1 SGHDT and CDR2 YYEEEE. The complete variable domain, with remaining parts taken from reference TRBV5-6 and TRBJ2-5, reads DAGVTQSPTHLIKTRGQQVTLRCSPKSGHDTVSWYQQALGQGPQFIFQYYEEEERQRGNFPDRFSGHQFPNYSSELNVNALLLGDSALYLCDRETQYFGPGTRLLVL.

The CDR3 reads CASSPLAYNSPLHF. The CDR3 DNA sequence: TGTGCCAGCAGCCCGCTGGCCTATAATTCACCCCTCCACTTT. The rearrangement uses TRBV28 and TRBJ1-6; D call uncertain. Deletions cut 6 bases from V and 2 bases from J, with 8 bases between. CDR1 and CDR2 (germline): MDHEN, SYDVKM. The CDR3 loop spans 14 amino acids. Full variable domain (rest looked up from reference TRBV28 and TRBJ1-6): DVKVTQSSRYLVKRTGEKVFLECVQDMDHENMFWYRQDPGLGLRLIYFSYDVKMKEKGDIPEGYSVSREKKERFSLILESASTNQTSMYLCASSPLAYNSPLHFGNGTRLTVT.

Worth noting for this clonotype: This could be a read error, since a much larger clone is one nucleotide away. This rearrangement joins TRBV7-2 to TRBJ2-5; D is possibly TRBD2 (6 bases). The germline CDR1 and CDR2 sequences are SGHTA and FQGNSA. The CDR3 extends over 16 amino acids. The CDR3 spells CASSLVFGRLDETQNF. The CDR3 nucleotides read TGTGCCAGCAGCTTAGTTTTCGGGAGACTGGATGAGACCCAGAACTTC.

The V gene is TRBV12-5, the J gene TRBJ2-3; D is perhaps TRBD1 (5 bases). CDR1 is LGHNT, CDR2 FRNRAP, per germline. The V gene lost 3 bases and the J gene lost 10 bases, with 23 bases spanning the gap. This CDR3 has 16 amino acids. The CDR3 loop reads CASGFHPTPTVQAQYF. The DNA of the CDR3 is TGTGCTAGTGGTTTCCACCCAACTCCGACAGTTCAGGCGCAGTATTTT.

The chain carries TRBV12-3 or TRBV12-4 and TRBJ2-7; D is ambiguous. The CDR3 covers 15 residues. Trimming removed 5 bases from V and 5 bases from J, with 19 bases in between. The CDR3 bases are TGTGCCAGCAGTGCGGTGGCTTCTCTGGCCAACGAGCAGTACTTC. This gives the protein CASSAVASLANEQYF.

V usage is TRBV27 and J usage is TRBJ1-1, with D perhaps TRBD1 (5 bases). Germline CDR1 is MNHEY and CDR2 is SMNVEV (reference sequence). The CDR3 totals 15 residues. V gave up 3 bases and J gave up 4 bases, with 15 bases separating them. The CDR3 reads CASSLRGGTFTEAFF. Here the CDR3 DNA reads TGTGCCAGCAGTTTGCGGGGCGGTACCTTCACTGAAGCTTTCTTT.

For the CDR3, the DNA is TGTGCCAGCAGCCCAGGGTTGAGCAACTATGGCTACACCTTC. Its translation is CASSPGLSNYGYTF. The chain is built from TRBV12-3 or TRBV12-4 and TRBJ1-2, with a weak D call TRBD1 (5 bases). The CDR3 is 14 amino acids. The V end was cut by 6 bases, the J end by 2 bases, with 13 bases between.

The chain links TRBV11-2 to TRBJ1-3; D not resolved. Germline loops: CDR1 SGHAT, CDR2 FQNNGV. The CDR3 has 15 amino acids. Trimming pared 5 bases from V and 4 bases from J, leaving 15 bases between. This CDR3 reads CASSRGSGMGNTIYF. The CDR3, as DNA: TGTGCCAGCAGCCGAGGGTCCGGGATGGGAAACACCATATATTTT.

This clonotype has a handful of counts. The V and J genes are TRBV14 and TRBJ2-7; D unclear. Germline assignment: CDR1 SGHDN and CDR2 FVKESK. The V and J ends lost 4 bases and 2 bases respectively, with 9 bases between them. The CDR3 sequence is 13 residues long. The CDR3 DNA reads TGTGCCAGCAGCCTTCTGTTAACCTACGAGCAGTACTTC. It specifies CASSLLLTYEQYF. The whole variable domain, remainder taken from reference TRBV14 and TRBJ2-7, is EAGVTQFPSHSVIEKGQTVTLRCDPISGHDNLYWYRRVMGKEIKFLLHFVKESKQDESGMPNNRFLAERTGGTYSTLKVQPAELEDSGVYFCASSLLLTYEQYFGPGTRLTVT.

This sequence joins TRBV7-2 and TRBJ2-7; the D gene is possibly TRBD2 (6 bases). CDR3 length: 13 residues. With 4 bases removed from V and 4 bases from J, the gap between germline ends came to 11 bases. Per germline, CDR1 SGHTA and CDR2 FQGNSA. DNA of the CDR3: TGTGCCAGCAGCTGGGGGGTGGAGTACGAGCAGTACTTC. Its translation is CASSWGVEYEQYF.